This T cell receptor (beta chain) was observed in a study of cytomegalovirus exposure and HLA in healthy donors. This clone was picked up a small number of times. Its cognate antigen is unknown. Amplification used 60 Vbeta primers and 13 Jbeta primers. The protocol was immunoSEQ multiplex PCR, while the TCRdb copy is restricted to in-frame clones and leaves out a portion. Of 75,000 to 100,000 clones in the sample, roughly 79% were seen once. V lost 7 bases, J lost 3 bases, and 12 bases lay in between. Germline CDR1 MNHEY, CDR2 SVGAGI. The CDR3 runs 13 residues. Study results and caveats: What TCR beta sequences reportedly achieved was accurate prediction of HLA-A and HLA-B alleles in most subjects.

This receptor was obtained from a man aged 25-45 years in good health and CMV-seronegative. Sequencing was performed on PBMCs. The J gene is TRBJ1-1, the V gene TRBV6-5, with TRBD1 as a possible D gene (6 bases). This chain's CDR3 is CASMRTEDTEAFF. The CDR3 DNA reads TGTGCCAGCATGAGGACAGAGGACACTGAAGCTTTCTTT.